Shown below are 13 T cell receptor beta chains from a single sample sequenced in a study of blood T cell repertoires in COVID-19. Repertoires were generated with immunoSEQ multiplex PCR, while TCRdb's copy carries only in-frame clones and drops some. This table has approximately 150,000 clones, roughly 80% appearing once. Sequenced: peripheral blood. Source of these receptors: an older man who had recovered from COVID-19.

For the CDR3, the DNA is TGTGCCACCGGGGATCCGCGGGCGCCCTCCTACGAGCAGTACTTC. Translation gives CATGDPRAPSYEQYF. The chain uses TRBV3-1 (or the pseudogene TRBV3-2) and TRBJ2-7; D is perhaps TRBD2 (5 bases). This CDR3 is 15 amino acids long. V was shortened by 10 bases and J by 0 bases, with 19 bases between the two germline ends. Germline lookup yields CDR1 LGHDT and CDR2 YNNKEL (reference sequence).

This chain connects TRBV18 to TRBJ2-7, with D perhaps TRBD1 (5 bases). Trimming took off 3 bases at V and 6 bases at J, with 15 bases between the two ends. The CDR3 totals 14 residues. CDR1 KGHSH and CDR2 LQKENI come from the germline V gene. CDR3 sequence reads: CASSPIDSLLEQYF. Here the CDR3 DNA reads TGTGCCAGCTCACCTATCGACAGCCTCCTCGAGCAGTACTTC.

The chain is built from TRBV5-1 and TRBJ2-2; 13 bases match TRBD2. Trimming at V came to 1 base and at J to 2 bases, leaving 5 bases not matched to a gene. Germline assignment: CDR1 SGHRS and CDR2 YFSETQ. CDR3 length: 18 amino acids. This CDR3 is CASSLRTSGRGNTGELFF. The DNA for the CDR3 is TGCGCCAGCAGCTTGCGCACTAGCGGGAGGGGCAACACCGGGGAGCTGTTTTTT.

V is TRBV7-9 and J is TRBJ2-1; 12 bases align to TRBD2. The V segment lost 2 bases and the J segment 7 bases; nucleotides outside the gene matches: 6. Germline V gives CDR1 SEHNR, CDR2 FQNEAQ (reference sequence). CDR3 size: 16 residues. The CDR3 loop reads CASSLRASGRGNEQFF. The DNA of the CDR3 is TGTGCCAGCAGCTTAAGGGCTAGCGGGAGGGGAAATGAGCAGTTCTTC.

This clone was detected a few times. The chain has TRBV29-1 and TRBJ2-7; tentatively, D is TRBD1 (5 bases). CDR1 SQVTM and CDR2 ANQGSEA come from the germline V gene. Trimming shortened V by 2 bases and J by 5 bases, and 7 bases separated the two germline ends. The CDR3 contains 11 residues. This CDR3 is CSVEIRDEQYF. The CDR3 coding sequence is TGCAGCGTTGAAATCAGGGACGAGCAGTACTTC.

In DNA form, the CDR3 reads TGTGCCAGCAGCCAACGGAGGGCAGATACGCAGTATTTT. It codes for CASSQRRADTQYF. The V gene is TRBV3-1 (or the pseudogene TRBV3-2), the J gene TRBJ2-3; perhaps TRBD2 as D (6 bases). The CDR3 consists of 13 residues. V lost 2 bases to trimming and J lost 4 bases, with 7 bases between them. Looked up from germline, CDR1 is LGHDT and CDR2 is YNNKEL (reference sequence).

This chain links TRBV19 with TRBJ1-3; a weak D match, TRBD1 (5 bases). Between the trimmed V and J ends, which lost 4 bases and 0 bases, there was a span of 16 bases. CDR1 is LNHDA and CDR2 is SQIVND in the germline V gene (reference sequence). CDR3 length equals 17 residues. The CDR3 region has the DNA TGTGCCAGTAGTAGGCAAAGGGGCACCAGCTCTGGAAACACCATATATTTT. Protein: CASSRQRGTSSGNTIYF.

The V call is TRBV5-1, the J call TRBJ1-1; D remains unclear. The V and J ends lost 4 bases and 8 bases respectively, with 15 bases between them. This CDR3 has 13 amino acids. Germline V lookup: CDR1 SGHRS, CDR2 YFSETQ. The CDR3 region is CASSEVLESEAFF. The CDR3 bases are TGCGCCAGCAGCGAGGTGCTAGAATCGGAAGCTTTCTTT.

This chain connects TRBV5-5 to TRBJ1-1; D is undetermined. Trimming cost V 0 bases and J 5 bases, with 11 bases left between them. This CDR3 region has 14 residues. The germline V gene has CDR1 SGHKS and CDR2 YYEKEE (reference sequence). The CDR3 nucleotides are TGTGCCAGCAGCTTGGTGGAGGGTTGGACTGAAGCTTTCTTT. Amino acids: CASSLVEGWTEAFF.

Notes on this clone: Other DNA sequences in this specimen translate into the identical CDR3. This chain links TRBV30 with TRBJ1-6, with TRBD1 matching 7 bases. V trimming: 0 bases; J trimming: 7 bases; junction bases outside the gene matches: 3. Germline lookup yields CDR1 GTSNPN and CDR2 SVGIG (reference sequence). The CDR3 runs to 14 residues. The CDR3, as DNA: TGTGCCTGGAGTGTTGGACAGGAAAATTCACCCCTCCACTTT. As protein: CAWSVGQENSPLHF.

This clone appeared a single time. The chain has TRBV3-1 (or the pseudogene TRBV3-2) and TRBJ2-2, with 7 positions matching TRBD1. Germline V lookup: CDR1 LGHDT, CDR2 YNNKEL (reference sequence). V lost 3 bases to trimming and J lost 5 bases; unmatched junction nucleotides: 6. The CDR3 spans 15 residues. CDR3 region: CASSHAGTDTGELFF. The DNA for the CDR3 is TGTGCCAGCAGCCACGCCGGGACAGATACCGGGGAGCTGTTTTTT.

J is TRBJ2-1 and V is TRBV19, with TRBD2 matching over 9 bases. The CDR3 spans 19 residues. The J segment lost 0 bases and the V segment lost 9 bases, leaving 18 bases of the junction unmatched. Germline lookup yields CDR1 LNHDA and CDR2 SQIVND (reference sequence). The CDR3 DNA follows: TGTGCCAGCCAGGACTGGGGCGTGGGTAGCGGGAGCTCCTACAATGAGCAGTTCTTC. It specifies CASQDWGVGSGSSYNEQFF.

The chain joins TRBV11-2 to TRBJ2-2, with 9 bases fitting TRBD2. Germline loops: CDR1 SGHAT, CDR2 FQNNGV. The CDR3 totals 16 residues. The J segment lost 2 bases and the V segment lost 3 bases, leaving 4 bases of the junction unmatched. CDR3 in amino acids: CASSFGTSLNTGELFF. In DNA, the CDR3 is TGTGCCAGCAGCTTCGGGACTAGCCTCAACACCGGGGAGCTGTTTTTT.